This entry features one T cell receptor beta chain sequence. Its target is unknown. Using a J-beta primer mix together with a sample-barcoded 5' primer, a second PCR was run for roughly 6 to 12 cycles. TCRdb itself ran the 5' RACE reads through MiXCR, one entry per CDR3 protein. The sample has hundreds of thousands of distinct CDR3 sequences, just over 55% seen once. The CDR3 is 13 amino acids. From germline, CDR1 is DFQATT and CDR2 SNEGSKA (reference sequence). This record belongs to a study of blood T cells in healthy people across ages. Study details: Capture by template switching was about one barcoded beta molecule per two T cells.

Findings and caveats of the study: There was no known CMV status for donors, so expanded clonotype changes were possibly confounded.

Sequences were obtained from blood. The V and J genes are TRBV20-1 and TRBJ2-7; D uncertain. The end of the DNA aligns better with TRBJ2-5, so the J call may be wrong. This TCR was sampled from a man aged 40-50 years in good health. The CDR3 loop is CSASATVLETQYF. The CDR3, as DNA: TGCAGTGCTAGTGCCACGGTCCTAGAGACCCAGTACTTC.